The entry below gives a single TCR beta chain sequence along with its context. Its cognate antigen is unknown. Extracted RNA was reverse transcribed, and the resulting cDNA served as sequencing template. Sequencing was performed with immunoSEQ multiplex PCR; in TCRdb, only in-frame clones are kept and a portion is missing. This sample yields around 200,000 clones, of which almost 65% are seen a single time; 1.5% to 2% belongs to the top ten. The source of the sample is a study of CD8+ T cells in alopecia areata. Broader study findings: In patients, TCRs were shared less clearly than in mice, and HLA may possibly be involved.

Here the sequenced sample was CD4+ T cells sorted from blood, taken at week 0. This sequence originates from a human donor with alopecia areata.

For the CDR3, the DNA is TGTGCCAGCAGTTTAGGGGTTTACAATGAGCAGTTCTTC. Encoded protein: CASSLGVYNEQFF. The gene calls are TRBV27 and TRBJ2-1; D unresolved. Germline V gene sequence: CDR1 MNHEY, CDR2 SMNVEV (reference sequence). The germline V and J ends were trimmed by 2 bases and 4 bases, with 6 bases remaining between them. The CDR3 extends over 13 amino acids.